This T cell receptor beta chain is from a study of STAT3 mutations in large granular lymphocyte leukemia. Study outcomes and limitations: Suggested: STAT3 mutation was not the ancestral event for these clonal expansions. Every T-LGLL patient had at least one immunodominant TCRbeta clonotype.

TCRbeta libraries averaged about 43,000 productive templates per sample. Here immunoSEQ multiplex PCR was the method, and the copy in TCRdb shows in-frame clones only, minus some. Of about 4,400 clones in the sample, around 69% were seen once. The table lists this clone with a few counts. Antigen unknown. Trimming cost V 2 bases and J 4 bases, with 16 bases left between them. The CDR3 spans 16 residues. CDR1 and CDR2 (germline): MNHNS, SASEGT. Sequenced: peripheral blood mononuclear cells. The receptor comes from a man between 60 and 70 years old with T-cell large granular lymphocyte leukemia. Some clones in this sample may be carry-over from other donors' samples. The chain couples TRBV6-1 to TRBJ2-3; D is perhaps TRBD1 (5 bases). The CDR3 is CASSERRRAFSDTQYF. CDR3 in DNA: TGTGCCAGCAGTGAACGGCGCAGGGCCTTCTCAGATACGCAGTATTTT.